The T cell receptor (beta chain) under discussion was sequenced for a study of blood T cells in healthy people across ages. Sample-barcoded 5' priming and a J-beta primer mix drove a second PCR of roughly 7 to 11 cycles. One entry per CDR3 protein, called by TCRdb with MiXCR from the 5' RACE reads. The table has about a million distinct CDR3 sequences, 51% seen once. Sequencing used blood. This receptor was identified in a woman in her sixties or seventies in good health.

CDR3: CASSFSLTSRVDTQYF. The DNA of the CDR3 is TGTGCCAGCAGTTTTTCCCTAACTAGCCGGGTAGATACGCAGTATTTT. V is TRBV12-3 or TRBV12-4 and J is TRBJ2-3; D may be TRBD2 (6 bases). The CDR3 has 16 residues. The ends were cut back, 3 bases at V and 5 bases at J, with 18 bases in the middle.